These 10 T cell receptor beta chains were all obtained from the same sample, sequenced in a study of blood T cells in healthy people across ages. Then a second PCR, running roughly 7 to 11 cycles, was carried out with a sample-barcoded 5' primer and a J-beta primer mix. TCRdb re-called the 5' RACE reads through MiXCR, storing one row per CDR3 protein. Of roughly 800,000 distinct CDR3 sequences in the sample, around 24% were seen once. These data were also filed under a second study, of T cells of mothers and their children.

Sequencing was performed on blood. The receptors were gathered from a boy younger than 18 in good health.

This chain uses TRBV7-9 with TRBJ2-3; TRBD2 agrees at 9 bases. This CDR3 contains 16 residues. Germline V gene data show CDR1 as SEHNR and CDR2 as FQNEAQ (reference sequence). Trimming at V came to 5 bases and at J to 3 bases, leaving 9 bases not matched to a gene. CDR3 DNA: TGTGCCAGCAGCCTTAGCGGGGGACTCTCAACAGATACGCAGTATTTT. Translating it yields CASSLSGGLSTDTQYF.

This clonotype has only a few counts. The rearrangement joins TRBV7-2 to TRBJ2-3, with 9 bases identical to TRBD2. The CDR3 is made up of 15 amino acids. The germline CDR1 and CDR2 sequences are SGHTA and FQGNSA. V gave up 2 bases and J gave up 1 base; unmatched junction bases: 1. This CDR3 reads CASSLQRGGTDTQYF. The CDR3 nucleotides are TGTGCCAGCAGCTTACAGCGGGGGGGCACAGATACGCAGTATTTT.

J is TRBJ2-1 and V is TRBV18, with TRBD1 matching over 7 bases. Germline CDR1 is KGHSH and CDR2 is LQKENI. The length of the CDR3 is 14 residues. With 6 bases clipped from V and 3 bases from J, the junction kept 5 bases outside the gene matches. The CDR3 spells CASSLRTGYNEQFF. The CDR3 DNA is TGTGCCAGCTCCCTCCGGACAGGCTACAATGAGCAGTTCTTC. Using reference TRBV18 and TRBJ2-1 for the parts outside the CDR3, the full variable domain is NAGVMQNPRHLVRRRGQEARLRCSPMKGHSHVYWYRQLPEEGLKFMVYLQKENIIDESGMPKERFSAEFPKEGPSILRIQQVVRGDSAAYFCASSLRTGYNEQFFGPGTRLTVL.

This clonotype turned up a few times. CDR3 sequence reads: CASSLGAGSQEQYF. For the CDR3, the DNA is TGTGCCAGCAGTTTAGGGGCCGGATCTCAAGAGCAGTACTTC. The rearrangement links TRBV27 to TRBJ2-7, with a weak D call TRBD1 (5 bases). Germline-derived CDR1 and CDR2 are MNHEY and SMNVEV (reference sequence). V lost 2 bases and J 7 bases, leaving 15 bases between the germline ends. The CDR3 has 14 residues.

This clonotype was detected only a few times. One end of the junction varies from germline; a read error may be responsible. This rearrangement joins TRBV10-3 to TRBJ2-1; no definite D call. The CDR3 length is 16 residues. Germline-derived CDR1 and CDR2 are ENHRY and SYGVKD. CDR3 sequence (DNA): TGTGCCATCAGTGAGGATCGCCGGAGCTCCTACAATGTGCAGTTCTTC. Encoded protein: CAISEDRRSSYNVQFF.

This clonotype was recorded once. The chain couples TRBV9 to TRBJ1-1, with 7 bases lining up with TRBD1. Germline trimming cut 4 bases from V and 3 bases from J; bases unmatched to any gene: 9. Germline CDR1 reads SGDLS; CDR2 reads YYNGEE. The CDR3 has 15 amino acids. For the CDR3, the DNA is TGTGCCAGCAGCACCTCAGGGGGACGCGACACTGAAGCTTTCTTT. Its translation: CASSTSGGRDTEAFF.

There are a few counts of this clonotype. The chain is built from TRBV13 and TRBJ2-5, with D perhaps given as TRBD1 or TRBD2 (5 bases each). The end of the DNA fits TRBJ2-7 better, so the J call may be wrong. Germline V gene data show CDR1 as PRHDT and CDR2 as FYEKMQ (reference sequence). This CDR3 has 15 amino acids. As DNA, the CDR3 is TGTGCCAGCAGAGACCCCGCCGGGGCCGCCTACGAGCAGTACTTC. As protein: CASRDPAGAAYEQYF.

V usage is TRBV11-2 and J usage is TRBJ2-4; the D gene is possibly TRBD1 (5 bases). V was clipped by 2 bases and J by 1 base, with 9 bases between them. This CDR3 region has 15 residues. Germline V gives CDR1 SGHAT, CDR2 FQNNGV. The CDR3 DNA sequence: TGTGCCAGCAGCTTACTGAAGGGGGCCAAAAACATTCAGTACTTC. This gives the protein CASSLLKGAKNIQYF.

CDR3 loop: CASSMGGAGNTEAFF. The CDR3 nucleotides read TGTGCCAGCAGTATGGGGGGCGCGGGGAACACTGAAGCTTTCTTT. The V gene is TRBV2, the J gene TRBJ1-1, with D possibly being TRBD1 (6 bases). Germline V lookup: CDR1 SNHLY, CDR2 FYNNEI. Deletions cut 5 bases from V and 1 base from J, with 14 bases between. The CDR3 is 15 residues long.

The rearrangement uses TRBV5-1 and TRBJ2-2; 9 bases line up with TRBD1. The length of the CDR3 is 16 residues. Trimming took 5 bases from V and 1 from J; bases not matched to a gene: 6. The germline CDR1 and CDR2 sequences are SGHRS and YFSETQ. The DNA for the CDR3 is TGCGCCAGCAGAAATCCGGGACAGGGGAACACCGGGGAGCTGTTTTTT. Its protein is CASRNPGQGNTGELFF. Looking up the rest from reference TRBV5-1 and TRBJ2-2 gives the full variable domain: KAGVTQTPRYLIKTRGQQVTLSCSPISGHRSVSWYQQTPGQGLQFLFEYFSETQRNKGNFPGRFSGRQFSNSRSEMNVSTLELGDSALYLCASRNPGQGNTGELFFGEGSRLTVL.